The table lists the clone carrying this T cell receptor beta chain with a count of one. Its antigen is undetermined. Three rounds of nested PCR, following a modified ARM-PCR protocol, produced the TCRbeta library. MiXCR, applied by TCRdb to the multiplex PCR reads, yields one record per CDR3 protein. The sample shows 78,000 or so distinct CDR3 sequences, around 85% of them seen only once. These data come from a study of tumor and adjacent non-tumor tissue in lung cancer. Study overall: Histology: under 15 adenocarcinoma, a couple of squamous cell carcinoma, 1 small cell lung cancer. Whole-study findings and limits: Normal lung showed higher cumulative top 100 clone frequency than tumor. Shorter survival was associated with higher TCR diversity in tumors.

This sample's RNA came from whole unsorted tissue. CDR3 length: 14 residues. Germline lookup yields CDR1 DFQATT and CDR2 SNEGSKA (reference sequence). The trim removed 8 bases at V and 5 bases at J, leaving 7 bases unmatched. The chain uses TRBV20-1 and TRBJ2-1, with TRBD2 identical over 12 bases. The source is a woman between 50 and 59 years old with non-small cell lung cancer. Sequencing used lung tumor tissue. Written as DNA, the CDR3 is TGCAGTACCAGGACTAGCGGGGCCAACAATGAGCAGTTCTTC. Amino acid sequence: CSTRTSGANNEQFF.